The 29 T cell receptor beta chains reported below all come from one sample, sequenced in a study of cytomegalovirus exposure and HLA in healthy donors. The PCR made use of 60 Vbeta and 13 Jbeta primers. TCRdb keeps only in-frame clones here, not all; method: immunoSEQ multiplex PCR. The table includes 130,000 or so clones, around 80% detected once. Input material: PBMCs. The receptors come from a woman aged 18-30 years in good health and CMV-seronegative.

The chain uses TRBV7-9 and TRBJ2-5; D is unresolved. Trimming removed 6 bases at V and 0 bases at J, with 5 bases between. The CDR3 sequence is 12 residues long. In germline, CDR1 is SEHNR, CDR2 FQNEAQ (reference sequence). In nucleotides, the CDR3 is TGTGCCAGCAGTCGCGACCAAGAGACCCAGTACTTC. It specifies CASSRDQETQYF.

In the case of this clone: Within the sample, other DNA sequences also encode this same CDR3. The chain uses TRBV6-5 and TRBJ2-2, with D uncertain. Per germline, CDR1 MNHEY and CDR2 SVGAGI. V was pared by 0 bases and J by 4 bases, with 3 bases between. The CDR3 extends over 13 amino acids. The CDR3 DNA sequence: TGTGCCAGCAGTTACTCCCGCACCGGGGAGCTGTTTTTT. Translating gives CASSYSRTGELFF.

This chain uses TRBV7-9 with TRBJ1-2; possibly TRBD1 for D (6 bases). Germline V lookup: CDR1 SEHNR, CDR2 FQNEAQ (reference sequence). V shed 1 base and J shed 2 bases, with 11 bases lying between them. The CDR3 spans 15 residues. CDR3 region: CASSLVGGVNYGYTF. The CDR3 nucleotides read TGTGCCAGCAGCTTAGTAGGGGGAGTCAACTATGGCTACACCTTC. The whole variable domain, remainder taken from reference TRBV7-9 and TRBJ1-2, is DTGVSQNPRHKITKRGQNVTFRCDPISEHNRLYWYRQTLGQGPEFLTYFQNEAQLEKSRLLSDRFSAERPKGSFSTLEIQRTEQGDSAMYLCASSLVGGVNYGYTFGSGTRLTVV.

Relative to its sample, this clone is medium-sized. CDR3 DNA: TGTGCCATCAGTGTAGGTGAGGATGAAAAACTGTTTTTT. Amino acid sequence: CAISVGEDEKLFF. J is TRBJ1-4 and V is TRBV10-3; D is unresolved. Trimming took 4 bases from V and 6 from J, leaving 9 bases between them. CDR3 length: 13 residues. The germline CDR1 and CDR2 sequences are ENHRY and SYGVKD.

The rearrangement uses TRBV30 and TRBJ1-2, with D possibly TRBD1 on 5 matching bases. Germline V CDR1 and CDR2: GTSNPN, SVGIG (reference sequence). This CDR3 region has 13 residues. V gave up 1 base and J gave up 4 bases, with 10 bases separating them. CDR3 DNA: TGTGCCTGGAGTGAAGCGGGGGGCTATGGCTACACCTTC. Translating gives CAWSEAGGYGYTF.

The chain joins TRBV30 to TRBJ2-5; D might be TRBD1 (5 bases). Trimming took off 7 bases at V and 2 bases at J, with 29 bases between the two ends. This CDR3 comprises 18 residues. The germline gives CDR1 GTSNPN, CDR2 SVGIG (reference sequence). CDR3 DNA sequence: TGTGCCTCGAGCTTGACGTCGGCCTTTTTAGGGGCTCAAGAGACCCAGTACTTC. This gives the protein CASSLTSAFLGAQETQYF.

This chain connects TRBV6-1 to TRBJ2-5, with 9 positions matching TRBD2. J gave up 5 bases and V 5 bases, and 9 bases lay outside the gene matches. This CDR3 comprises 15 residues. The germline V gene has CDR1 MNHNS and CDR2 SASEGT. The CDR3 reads CASSSVAGEGETQYF. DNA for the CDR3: TGTGCCAGCAGTTCGGTAGCGGGAGAAGGCGAGACCCAGTACTTC.

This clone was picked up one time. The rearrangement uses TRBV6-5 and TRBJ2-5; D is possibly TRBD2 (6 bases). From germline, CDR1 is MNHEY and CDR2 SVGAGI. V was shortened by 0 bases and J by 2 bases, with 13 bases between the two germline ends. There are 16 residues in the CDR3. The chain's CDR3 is CASSYSGGGPQETQYF. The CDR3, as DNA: TGTGCCAGCAGTTACTCGGGGGGAGGCCCTCAAGAGACCCAGTACTTC.

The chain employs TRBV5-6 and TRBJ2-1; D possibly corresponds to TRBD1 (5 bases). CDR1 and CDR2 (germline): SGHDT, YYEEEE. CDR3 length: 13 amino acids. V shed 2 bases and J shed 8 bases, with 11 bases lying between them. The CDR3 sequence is CASSFSGIDEQFF. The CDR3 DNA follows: TGTGCCAGCAGCTTCTCAGGGATCGATGAGCAGTTCTTC.

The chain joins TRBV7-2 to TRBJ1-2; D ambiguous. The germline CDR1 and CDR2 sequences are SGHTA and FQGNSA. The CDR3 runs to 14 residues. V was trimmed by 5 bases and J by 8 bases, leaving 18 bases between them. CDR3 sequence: CASSTPTQAGGYTF. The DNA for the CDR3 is TGTGCCAGCAGCACACCGACGCAGGCAGGAGGCTACACCTTC.

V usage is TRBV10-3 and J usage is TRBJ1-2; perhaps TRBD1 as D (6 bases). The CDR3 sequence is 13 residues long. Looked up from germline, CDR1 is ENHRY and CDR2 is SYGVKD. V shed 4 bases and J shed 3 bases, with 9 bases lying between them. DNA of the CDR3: TGTGCCATCAGTGCGGCAGGGGACTATGGCTACACCTTC. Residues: CAISAAGDYGYTF.

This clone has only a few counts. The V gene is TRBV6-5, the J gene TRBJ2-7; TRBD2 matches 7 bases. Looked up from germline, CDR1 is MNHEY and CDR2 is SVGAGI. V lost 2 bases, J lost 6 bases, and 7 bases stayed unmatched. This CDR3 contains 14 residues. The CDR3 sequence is CASSYQGLVGEQYF. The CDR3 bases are TGTGCCAGCAGTTACCAAGGACTAGTCGGCGAGCAGTACTTC.

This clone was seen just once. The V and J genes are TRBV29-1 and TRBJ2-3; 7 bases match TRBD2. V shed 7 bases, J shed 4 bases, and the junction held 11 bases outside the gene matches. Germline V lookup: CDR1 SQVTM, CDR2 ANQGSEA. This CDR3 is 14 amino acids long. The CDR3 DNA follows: TGCAGCGGTGGATGGGGGGGGTTGGCAGATACGCAGTATTTT. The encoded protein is CSGGWGGLADTQYF.

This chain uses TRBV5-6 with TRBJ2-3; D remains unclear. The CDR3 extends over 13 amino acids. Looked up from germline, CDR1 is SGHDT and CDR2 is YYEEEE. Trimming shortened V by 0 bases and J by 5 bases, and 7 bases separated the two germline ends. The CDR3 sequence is CASSLDLGDTQYF. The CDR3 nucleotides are TGTGCCAGCAGCTTGGACCTCGGAGATACGCAGTATTTT.

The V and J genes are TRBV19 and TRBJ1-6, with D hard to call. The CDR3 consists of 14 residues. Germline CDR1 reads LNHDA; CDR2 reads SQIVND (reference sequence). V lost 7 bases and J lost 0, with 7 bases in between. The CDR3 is CASTTSSYNSPLHF. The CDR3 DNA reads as TGTGCCAGTACGACTAGCTCCTATAATTCACCCCTCCACTTT.

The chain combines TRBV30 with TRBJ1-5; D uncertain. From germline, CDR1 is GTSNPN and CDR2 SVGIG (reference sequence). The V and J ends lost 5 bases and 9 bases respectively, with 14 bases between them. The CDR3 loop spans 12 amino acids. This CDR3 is CAWGQPRRPQHF. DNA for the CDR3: TGTGCCTGGGGGCAGCCGCGTAGGCCCCAGCATTTT.

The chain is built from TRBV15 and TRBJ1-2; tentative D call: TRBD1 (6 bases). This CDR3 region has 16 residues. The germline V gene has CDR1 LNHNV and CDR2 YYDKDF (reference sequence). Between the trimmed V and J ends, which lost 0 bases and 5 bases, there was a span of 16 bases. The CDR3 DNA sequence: TGTGCCACCAGCAGAGATCGGGCAGGGGATCTTTATGGCTACACCTTC. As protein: CATSRDRAGDLYGYTF.

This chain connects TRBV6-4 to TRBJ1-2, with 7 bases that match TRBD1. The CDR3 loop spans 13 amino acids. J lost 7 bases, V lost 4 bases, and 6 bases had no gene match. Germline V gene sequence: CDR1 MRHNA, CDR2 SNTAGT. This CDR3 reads CASSAEGAFGYTF. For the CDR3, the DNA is TGTGCCAGCAGTGCGGAGGGGGCTTTTGGCTACACCTTC.

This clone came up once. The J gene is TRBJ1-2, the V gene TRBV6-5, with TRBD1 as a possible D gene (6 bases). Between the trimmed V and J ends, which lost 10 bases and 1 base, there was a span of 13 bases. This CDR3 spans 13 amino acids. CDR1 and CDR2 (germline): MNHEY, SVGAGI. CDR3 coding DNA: TGTGCCACCGGGGGGCAGATTAACTATGGCTACACCTTC. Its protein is CATGGQINYGYTF.

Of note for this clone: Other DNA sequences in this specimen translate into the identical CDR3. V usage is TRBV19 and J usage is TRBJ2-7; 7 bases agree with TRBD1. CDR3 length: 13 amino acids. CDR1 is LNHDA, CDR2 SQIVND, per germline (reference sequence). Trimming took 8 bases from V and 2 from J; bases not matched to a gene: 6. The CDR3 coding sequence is TGTGCCAGTTCTAGGGACAGTACCTACGAGCAGTACTTC. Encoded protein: CASSRDSTYEQYF.

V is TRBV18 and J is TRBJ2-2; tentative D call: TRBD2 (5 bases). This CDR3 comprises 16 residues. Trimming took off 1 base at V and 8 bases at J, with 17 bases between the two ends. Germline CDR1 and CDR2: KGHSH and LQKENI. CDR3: CASSPREIQRPGELFF. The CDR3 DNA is TGTGCCAGCTCACCACGGGAGATCCAAAGGCCTGGGGAGCTGTTTTTT.

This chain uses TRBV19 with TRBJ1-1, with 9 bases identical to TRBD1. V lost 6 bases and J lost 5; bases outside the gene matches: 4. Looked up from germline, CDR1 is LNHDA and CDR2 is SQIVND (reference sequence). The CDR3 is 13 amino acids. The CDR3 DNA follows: TGTGCCAGTAGCCTACAGGGGGCAACTGAAGCTTTCTTT. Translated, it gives CASSLQGATEAFF.

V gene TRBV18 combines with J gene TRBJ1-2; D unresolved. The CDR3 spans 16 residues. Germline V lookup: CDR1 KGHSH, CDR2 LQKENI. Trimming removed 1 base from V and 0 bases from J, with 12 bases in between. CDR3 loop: CASSPLPETTNYGYTF. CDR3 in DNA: TGTGCCAGCTCACCACTCCCCGAAACTACTAACTATGGCTACACCTTC.

The chain's CDR3 is CASSAFSGGKYNEQFF. For the CDR3, the DNA is TGTGCCAGCAGTGCCTTTAGCGGTGGTAAATACAATGAGCAGTTCTTC. The chain recombines TRBV6-1 with TRBJ2-1; D perhaps matches TRBD2 (6 bases). This CDR3 is built from 16 residues. Between the trimmed V and J ends, which lost 4 bases and 4 bases, there was a span of 17 bases. Looked up from germline, CDR1 is MNHNS and CDR2 is SASEGT.

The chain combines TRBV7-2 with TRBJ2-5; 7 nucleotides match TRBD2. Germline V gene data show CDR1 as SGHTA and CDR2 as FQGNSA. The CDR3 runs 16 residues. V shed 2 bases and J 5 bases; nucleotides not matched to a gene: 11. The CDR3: CASSLRVAGAGETQYF. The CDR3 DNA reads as TGTGCCAGCAGCTTAAGGGTCGCGGGAGCGGGGGAGACCCAGTACTTC.

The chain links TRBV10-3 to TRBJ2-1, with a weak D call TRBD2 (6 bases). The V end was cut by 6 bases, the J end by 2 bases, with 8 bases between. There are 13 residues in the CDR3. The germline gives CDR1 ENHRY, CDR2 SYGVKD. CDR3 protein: CAISSGAYNEQFF. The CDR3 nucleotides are TGTGCCATCAGCTCGGGGGCCTACAATGAGCAGTTCTTC.

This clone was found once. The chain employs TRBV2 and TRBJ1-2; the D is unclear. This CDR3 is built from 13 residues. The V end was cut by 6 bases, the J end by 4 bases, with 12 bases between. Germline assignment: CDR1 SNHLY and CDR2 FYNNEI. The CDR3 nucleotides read TGTGCCAGCAGCAACACAAAGCGCTATGGCTACACCTTC. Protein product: CASSNTKRYGYTF.

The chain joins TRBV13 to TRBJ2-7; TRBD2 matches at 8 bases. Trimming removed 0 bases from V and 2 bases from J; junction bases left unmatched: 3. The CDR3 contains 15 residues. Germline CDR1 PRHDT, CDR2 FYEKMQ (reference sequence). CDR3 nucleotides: TGTGCCAGCAGCTTAGGCCCGGGGGGGGCCTACGAGCAGTACTTC. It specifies CASSLGPGGAYEQYF.

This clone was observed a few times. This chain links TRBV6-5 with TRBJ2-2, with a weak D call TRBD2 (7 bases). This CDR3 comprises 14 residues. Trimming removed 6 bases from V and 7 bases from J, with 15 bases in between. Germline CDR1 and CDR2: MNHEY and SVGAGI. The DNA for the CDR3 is TGTGCCAGCAGCCGGAGGGGGGGTCACGGGGAGCTGTTTTTT. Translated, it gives CASSRRGGHGELFF.